This TCR beta chain stems from a study of blood T cell repertoires in COVID-19. V was pared by 3 bases and J by 5 bases, with 7 bases of the junction left unmatched. The CDR3 is 16 residues long. The V gene's germline CDR1 is LGHNA and CDR2 YNFKEQ. Only in-frame clones appear in the TCRdb table, and some are missing; sequencing was by immunoSEQ multiplex PCR. Among 200,000 or so clones listed, 85% to 90% were seen once. Participant ages covered roughly 18 to 89 years across 25 or so US areas. This TCR came from a woman between 18 and 29 years old in a cohort exposed to, infected with or recovered from COVID-19 (not recorded which). Sequenced: PBMCs or T cells enriched from blood (not recorded which). The chain carries TRBV4-2 and TRBJ1-6, with TRBD1 matching over 7 bases. In DNA, the CDR3 is TGTGCCAGCAGCCACACAGGGGATGCTGATAATTCACCCCTCCACTTT. As protein: CASSHTGDADNSPLHF.